Sequencing of this T cell receptor beta chain was carried out in a study of T cells after yellow fever vaccination. Findings and limits, study-wide: Compared with primary, the secondary response was weaker and peaked at day 5, not 15. Some clonotypes were seen in both the CD4 and the CD8 compartments. These made up a small share and likely arose from convergent recombination.

The CDR3 has 13 residues. CDR1 SGHTA and CDR2 FQGNSA come from the germline V gene. The V gene lost 6 bases and the J gene lost 0 bases, with 7 bases spanning the gap. This clonotype has ten or more counts. Its target is not known. UMIs were added to TCR cDNA along with a universal primer site when it was made by 5'RACE template switching. MiXCR, applied by TCRdb to the 5' RACE reads, yields one record per CDR3 protein. The sample consists of around 360,000 distinct CDR3 sequences, 11% of them appearing once. The J gene is TRBJ2-3, the V gene TRBV7-2; D is tentatively TRBD1 or TRBD2 (5 bases each). Here the sequenced sample was PBMCs, taken on the day of the first yellow fever vaccination. The receptor was isolated from a man between 18 and 35 years old who received the YFV17D yellow fever vaccine. In nucleotides, the CDR3 is TGTGCCAGCAGGGGGGTTAGCACAGATACGCAGTATTTT. The encoded protein is CASRGVSTDTQYF.